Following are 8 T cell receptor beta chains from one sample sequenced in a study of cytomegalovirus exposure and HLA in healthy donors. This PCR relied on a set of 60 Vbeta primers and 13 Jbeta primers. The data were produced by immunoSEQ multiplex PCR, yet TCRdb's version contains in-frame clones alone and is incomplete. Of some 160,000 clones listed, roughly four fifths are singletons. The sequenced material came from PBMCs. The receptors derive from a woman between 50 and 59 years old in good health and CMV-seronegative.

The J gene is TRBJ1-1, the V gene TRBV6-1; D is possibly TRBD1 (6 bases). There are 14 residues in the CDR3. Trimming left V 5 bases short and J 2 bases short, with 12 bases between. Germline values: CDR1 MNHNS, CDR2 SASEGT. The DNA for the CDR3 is TGTGCCAGCAGTCGGGTAGGGGGAAACACTGAAGCTTTCTTT. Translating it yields CASSRVGGNTEAFF.

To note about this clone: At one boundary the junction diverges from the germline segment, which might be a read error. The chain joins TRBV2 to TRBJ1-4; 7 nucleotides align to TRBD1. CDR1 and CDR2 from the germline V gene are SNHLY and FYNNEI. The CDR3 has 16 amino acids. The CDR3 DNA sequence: TGTGCCAGCAGCGAAGGGGCAGGGGGATTTTATGAAAAACTGTTTTTT. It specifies CASSEGAGGFYEKLFF.

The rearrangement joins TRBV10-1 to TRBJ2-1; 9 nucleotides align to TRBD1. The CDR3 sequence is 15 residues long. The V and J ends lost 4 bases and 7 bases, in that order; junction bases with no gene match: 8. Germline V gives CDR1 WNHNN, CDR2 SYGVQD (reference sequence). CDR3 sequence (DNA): TGCGCCAGCAGTGGTAACAGGGGGCCGGGAAATGAGCAGTTCTTC. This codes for CASSGNRGPGNEQFF.

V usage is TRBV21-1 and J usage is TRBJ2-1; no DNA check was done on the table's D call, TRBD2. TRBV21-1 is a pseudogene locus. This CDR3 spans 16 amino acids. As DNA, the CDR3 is TGTGCCAGCACCTGGGACTCTTCTCTCGCCTACAATGAGCAGTTCTTC. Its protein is CASTWDSSLAYNEQFF.

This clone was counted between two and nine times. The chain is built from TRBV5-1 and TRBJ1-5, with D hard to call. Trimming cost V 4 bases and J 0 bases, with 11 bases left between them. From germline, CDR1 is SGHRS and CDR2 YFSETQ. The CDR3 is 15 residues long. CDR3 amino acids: CASSPTGNSNQPQHF. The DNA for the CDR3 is TGCGCCAGCAGCCCTACCGGGAATAGCAATCAGCCCCAGCATTTT.

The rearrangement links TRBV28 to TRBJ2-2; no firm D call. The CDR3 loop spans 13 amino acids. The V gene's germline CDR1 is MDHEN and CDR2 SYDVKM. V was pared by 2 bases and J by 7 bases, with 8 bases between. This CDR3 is CASSLLIGGELFF. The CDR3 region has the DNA TGTGCCAGCAGTTTACTAATTGGCGGGGAGCTGTTTTTT.

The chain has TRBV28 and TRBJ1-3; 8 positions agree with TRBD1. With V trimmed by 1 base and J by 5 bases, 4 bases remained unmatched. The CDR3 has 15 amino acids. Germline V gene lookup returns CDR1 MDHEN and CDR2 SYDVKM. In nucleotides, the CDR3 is TGTGCCAGCAGTTTATCGGACAGGGATAGAAACACCATATATTTT. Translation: CASSLSDRDRNTIYF.

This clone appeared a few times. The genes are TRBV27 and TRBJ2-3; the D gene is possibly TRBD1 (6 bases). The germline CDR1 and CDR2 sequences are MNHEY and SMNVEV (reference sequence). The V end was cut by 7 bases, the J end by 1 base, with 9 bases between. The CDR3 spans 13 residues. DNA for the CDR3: TGTGCCAGCATTAAGGGGGGCACAGATACGCAGTATTTT. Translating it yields CASIKGGTDTQYF.